The source of this TCR beta chain is a study of blood T cell repertoires in COVID-19. Across the study: Researchers got acute and convalescent COVID-19 samples from the United States, Italy and Spain.

This clone was detected many times. Clones were read by immunoSEQ multiplex PCR, and TCRdb kept only the in-frame ones, dropping some. Among 150,000 to 200,000 clones listed, 80% were seen once. The CDR3 covers 15 residues. Participants reported their clinical history, and cohort assignment relied on those reports. Donors in Cohort 3 counted as recovered after two negative PCRs, clearance, or symptom resolution. V gene TRBV12-2 combines with J gene TRBJ1-4; the listed D gene, TRBD1, was not tested against the DNA. TRBV12-2 is an annotated pseudogene. The sequenced sample consisted of PBMCs or T cells enriched from blood (not recorded which). This receptor was obtained from a woman aged 60-75 years who had recovered from COVID-19. The CDR3 DNA follows: TGTGCAAGTCGCCAATACCAGGGTAATAATGAAAAACTGTTTTTT. Translated: CASRQYQGNNEKLFF.